This T cell receptor (beta chain) appears in the sequencing data of a study of response to subunit inactivated influenza vaccine. TCRdb reprocessed the RT-PCR reads via MiXCR and lists one record per CDR3 protein. The sample carries more than 400,000 distinct CDR3 sequences, under 8.5% recorded once. The CDR3 loop spans 13 amino acids. V dropped 4 bases and J dropped 6; count of bases not matched to a gene: 5. Germline V lookup: CDR1 SGHAT, CDR2 FQNNGV. The sequence was obtained from a man aged 45 to 75 who received an inactivated influenza vaccine. This rearrangement joins TRBV11-2 to TRBJ1-2; 7 bases map to TRBD1. The material was PBMCs from blood, obtained 23 to 25 months after vaccination. This CDR3 reads CASSWGTADGYTF. In nucleotides, the CDR3 is TGTGCCAGCAGCTGGGGGACAGCGGATGGCTACACCTTC.